This record concerns one T cell receptor (beta chain) sequence. Its antigen is not known. The data were taken from a study of cytomegalovirus exposure and HLA in healthy donors. Whole-study findings and limits: Later on, an analysis tied around 17,000 TCR beta sequences to HLA alleles at 0.05 false discovery rate. CMV antigen specificity was confirmed in vitro for three CMV-associated chains.

Amplification used 60 Vbeta primers and 13 Jbeta primers. Per the study methods: A later analysis counted some 87 million unique TCR beta chains, 9.5 million to 13 million shared. Some clones are missing from TCRdb's copy, which holds only in-frame ones; the method was immunoSEQ multiplex PCR. That table is the source of V, J and clone size, and D and trimming were worked out from the DNA. The sample data list roughly 70,000 clones. Trimming removed 5 bases from V and 5 bases from J, with 18 bases in between. This CDR3 has 15 amino acids. Germline V lookup: CDR1 LNHDA, CDR2 SQIVND (reference sequence).

The TCR sequence derives from a female donor in good health and CMV-seropositive. The chain uses TRBV19 and TRBJ1-1; TRBD1 might be the D (5 bases). Sequences were obtained from PBMCs. This CDR3 is CASSSRRDGGTEAFF. CDR3 in DNA: TGTGCCAGTAGTTCCAGAAGGGACGGAGGGACTGAAGCTTTCTTT.